The 5 T cell receptor beta chains below all came from one sample that was sequenced in a study of cytomegalovirus exposure and HLA in healthy donors (dated by TCRdb to 2015 to 2018). Library method: the immunoSEQ multiplex PCR assay. For the multiplex PCR, a mixture combining 60 forward primers for TCR Vbeta segments and 13 reverse primers for TCR Jbeta segments was used. TCRdb took over this immuneACCESS table, retaining in-frame rearrangements with V and J assigned. Such tables are incomplete; in checked studies, under half of the missing clones stem from an unresolved V gene, and the remainder is unexplained. Counted in this sample were 96,000 or so clones; around 74% of them appeared once. The ten largest make up under 3.5% of the sample. The material sequenced was PBMCs. These receptors were obtained from a female donor in good health and CMV-seropositive.

The V call is TRBV28, the J call TRBJ1-3, with D maybe TRBD1 (5 bases). The CDR3 has 15 residues. Trimming took off 5 bases at V and 4 bases at J, with 15 bases between the two ends. Germline CDR1 and CDR2: MDHEN and SYDVKM. The CDR3: CASSLTPGLGNTIYF. The DNA for the CDR3 is TGTGCCAGCAGTCTTACCCCAGGGTTAGGAAACACCATATATTTT.

This chain uses TRBV7-2 with TRBJ2-2; D is perhaps TRBD2 (6 bases). CDR3 size: 15 residues. With 2 bases removed from V and 0 bases from J, the gap between germline ends came to 7 bases. Germline V lookup: CDR1 SGHTA, CDR2 FQGNSA. The CDR3 loop reads CASSLREPNTGELFF. CDR3 nucleotides: TGTGCCAGCAGCTTACGGGAGCCGAACACCGGGGAGCTGTTTTTT.

The chain couples TRBV27 to TRBJ2-5; TRBD2 might be the D (6 bases). The germline V and J ends were trimmed by 3 bases and 2 bases, with 7 bases remaining between them. The CDR3 sequence is 13 residues long. The germline V gene has CDR1 MNHEY and CDR2 SMNVEV (reference sequence). The CDR3 DNA reads as TGTGCCAGCAGTTTTGGGGGGCAAGAGACCCAGTACTTC. Translated: CASSFGGQETQYF.

This chain links TRBV4-1 with TRBJ1-2; D not certain. The germline V gene encodes CDR1 MGHRA and CDR2 YSYEKL. V was clipped by 1 base and J by 5 bases, with 8 bases between them. The CDR3 runs to 13 residues. The CDR3 protein is CASSQGGTYGYTF. CDR3 coding DNA: TGCGCCAGCAGCCAAGGCGGCACTTATGGCTACACCTTC.

The V gene is TRBV4-1, the J gene TRBJ2-1; the match to TRBD1 covers 7 bases. In germline, CDR1 is MGHRA, CDR2 YSYEKL. V lost 6 bases and J lost 6; bases outside the gene matches: 11. The CDR3 totals 15 residues. For the CDR3, the DNA is TGCGCCAGCAGAGACATAGGGGGCAGCCTCAATGAGCAGTTCTTC. It is translated as CASRDIGGSLNEQFF.